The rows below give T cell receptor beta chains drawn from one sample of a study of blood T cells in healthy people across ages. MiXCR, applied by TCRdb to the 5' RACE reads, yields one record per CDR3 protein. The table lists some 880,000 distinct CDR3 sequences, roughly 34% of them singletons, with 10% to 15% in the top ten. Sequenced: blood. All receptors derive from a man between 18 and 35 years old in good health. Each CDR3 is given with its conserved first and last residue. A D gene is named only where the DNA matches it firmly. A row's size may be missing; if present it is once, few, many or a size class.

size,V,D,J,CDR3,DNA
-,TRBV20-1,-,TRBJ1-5,CSASGAGTKPKSNQPQHF,TGCAGTGCTTCGGGGGCAGGGACGAAGCCGAAGAGCAATCAGCCCCAGCATTTT
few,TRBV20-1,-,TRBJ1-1,CSAPSGPEAFF,TGCAGTGCTCCCTCAGGGCCAGAAGCTTTCTTT
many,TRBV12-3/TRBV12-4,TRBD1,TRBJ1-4,CASSWTGGRTNEKLFF,TGTGCCAGCAGTTGGACAGGGGGCAGGACTAATGAAAAACTGTTTTTT
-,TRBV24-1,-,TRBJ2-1,CATSDLPETQFF,TGTGCCACCAGTGATTTACCAGAGACCCAGTTCTTC
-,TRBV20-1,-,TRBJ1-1,CSAKQGSLNAEAFF,TGCAGTGCTAAGCAGGGGTCTCTGAACGCTGAAGCTTTCTTT
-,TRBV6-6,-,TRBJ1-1,CASSSNSQNTEVFF,TGTGCCAGCAGTTCCAACAGCCAAAACACTGAAGTTTTCTTT
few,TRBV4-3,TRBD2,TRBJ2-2,CASSPRLAGAANTGELFF,TGCGCCAGCAGCCCGCGACTAGCGGGGGCCGCGAACACCGGGGAGCTGTTTTTT
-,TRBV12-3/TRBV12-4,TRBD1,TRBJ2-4,CASSPGGQGVTPAKNIQYF,TGTGCCAGCAGCCCCGGGGGACAGGGTGTTACCCCAGCCAAAAACATTCAGTACTTC
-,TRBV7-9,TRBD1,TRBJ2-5,CASSPRQGPMYQETQYF,TGTGCCAGCAGTCCGAGACAGGGGCCAATGTACCAAGAGACCCAGTACTTC
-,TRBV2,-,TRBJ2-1,CASSPIQETQFF,TGTGCCAGCTCTCCTATACAAGAGACCCAGTTCTTC
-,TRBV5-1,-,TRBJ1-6,CASSLAVRSSYNSPLHF,TGCGCCAGCAGCTTGGCCGTTAGGAGCTCCTATAATTCACCCCTCCACTTT
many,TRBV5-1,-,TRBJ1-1,CASSLARDTEAFF,TGCGCCAGCAGCTTGGCCCGAGACACTGAAGCTTTCTTT
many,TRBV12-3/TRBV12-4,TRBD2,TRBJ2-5,CASGTSGGYNEQYF,TGTGCCAGCGGAACTAGCGGGGGCTACAATGAGCAGTACTTC
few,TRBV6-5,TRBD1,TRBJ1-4,CASSAGTGGSEKLFF,TGTGCCAGCAGTGCCGGGACAGGGGGTAGTGAAAAACTGTTTTTT
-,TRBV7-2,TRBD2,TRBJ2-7,CASSSQRGVGEQYF,TGTGCCAGCAGCTCCCAGCGGGGAGTAGGAGAGCAGTACTTC
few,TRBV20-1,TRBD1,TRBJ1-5,CSARGQSSNQPQHF,TGCAGTGCCCGGGGACAGTCCAGCAATCAGCCCCAGCATTTT
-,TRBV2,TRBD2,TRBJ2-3,CASFRGGDTDTQYF,TGTGCCAGCTTCCGGGGAGGGGACACAGATACGCAGTATTTT
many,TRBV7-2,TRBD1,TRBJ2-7,CASSFVDRENDEQYF,TGTGCCAGCAGCTTCGTCGACAGGGAAAATGACGAGCAGTACTTC
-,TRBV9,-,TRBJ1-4,CASSYRAWDEKLFF,TGTGCCAGCAGCTACCGGGCCTGGGATGAAAAACTGTTTTTT
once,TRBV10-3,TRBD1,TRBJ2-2,CAIRVQGSTGELFF,TGTGCCATCAGAGTACAGGGGAGTACCGGGGAGCTGTTTTTT
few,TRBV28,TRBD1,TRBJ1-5,CASSSPITGVKGNQPQHF,TGTGCCAGCAGTTCACCCATCACAGGGGTCAAGGGCAATCAGCCCCAGCATTTT
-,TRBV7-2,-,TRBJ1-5,CASSLESRNQPQHF,TGTGCCAGCAGCTTAGAATCAAGGAATCAGCCCCAGCATTTT
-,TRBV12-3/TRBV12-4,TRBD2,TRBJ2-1,CASSLVLAGGGNEQFF,TGTGCCAGCAGTTTAGTTCTAGCGGGAGGTGGTAATGAGCAGTTCTTC
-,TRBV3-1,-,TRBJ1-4,CASSHAGTNEKLFF,TGTGCCAGCAGCCACGCGGGGACTAATGAAAAACTGTTTTTT
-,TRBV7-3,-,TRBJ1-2,CASSRDGDSGYTF,TGTGCCAGCAGCCGCGACGGGGATAGTGGCTACACCTTC
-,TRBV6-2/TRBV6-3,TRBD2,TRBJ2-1,CASRSILAGIDYNEQFF,TGTGCCAGCCGATCCATCCTAGCGGGGATTGATTACAATGAGCAGTTCTTC
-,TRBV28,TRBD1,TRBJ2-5,CASSPPDRSQETQYF,TGTGCCAGCAGTCCACCGGACAGGAGCCAAGAGACCCAGTACTTC
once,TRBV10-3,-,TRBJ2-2,CAISRGPTGELFF,TGTGCCATATCTAGGGGCCCCACCGGGGAGCTGTTTTTT
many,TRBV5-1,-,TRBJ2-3,CASSLGGTRTDTQYF,TGCGCCAGCAGCTTGGGAGGGACACGCACAGATACGCAGTATTTT
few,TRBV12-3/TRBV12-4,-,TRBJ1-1,CASSLASENTEAFF,TGTGCCAGCAGTTTGGCTTCCGAGAACACTGAAGCTTTCTTT
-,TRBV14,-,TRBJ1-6,CASRSTDSRYNSPLHF,TGTGCCAGCAGATCTACGGACAGCCGCTATAATTCACCCCTCCACTTT
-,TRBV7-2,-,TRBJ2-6,CASSSPTGTRDSGANVLTF,TGTGCCAGCAGCTCACCTACCGGGACGAGGGACTCTGGGGCCAACGTCCTGACTTTC
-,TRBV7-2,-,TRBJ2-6,CASSLSSGANVPTF,TGTGCCAGCAGCTTAAGCTCTGGGGCCAACGTCCCGACTTTC
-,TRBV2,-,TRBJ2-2,CASSEQGHGGELFF,TGTGCCAGCAGTGAACAGGGGCATGGCGGGGAGCTGTTTTTT
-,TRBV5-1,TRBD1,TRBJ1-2,CASSLGNPGQGYGYTF,TGCGCCAGCAGCTTAGGCAACCCGGGACAGGGCTATGGCTACACCTTC
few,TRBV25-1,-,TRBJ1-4,CASSEWGLNNEKLFF,TGTGCCAGCAGTGAATGGGGGTTGAATAATGAAAAACTGTTTTTT
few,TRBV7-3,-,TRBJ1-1,CASSLATGLNTEAFF,TGTGCCAGCAGCTTGGCGACGGGTTTGAACACTGAAGCTTTCTTT
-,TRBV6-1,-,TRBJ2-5,CASSEAGRQTVRETQYF,TGTGCCAGCAGTGAAGCGGGGAGACAGACCGTCAGGGAGACCCAGTACTTC
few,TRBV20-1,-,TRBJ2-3,CSAPLGDTQYF,TGCAGTGCTCCTCTAGGAGATACGCAGTATTTT
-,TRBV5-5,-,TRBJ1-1,CASSLRLGGATEAFF,TGTGCCAGCAGCTTGAGGTTGGGGGGGGCCACTGAAGCTTTCTTT
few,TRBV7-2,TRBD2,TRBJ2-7,CASSPQTSGVSYEQYF,TGTGCCAGCAGCCCGCAGACTAGCGGGGTTTCCTACGAGCAGTACTTC
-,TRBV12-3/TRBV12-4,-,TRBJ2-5,CASSLRVFRETQYF,TGTGCCAGCAGTTTAAGAGTCTTTAGGGAGACCCAGTACTTC
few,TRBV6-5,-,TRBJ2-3,CASSSELASDTQYF,TGTGCCAGCAGTTCCGAACTAGCTTCAGATACGCAGTATTTT
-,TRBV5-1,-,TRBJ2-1,CASSTRTHTNYREQFF,TGCGCCAGCAGCACTCGGACCCATACCAATTATAGGGAGCAGTTCTTC
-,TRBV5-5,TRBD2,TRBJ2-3,CASSLLGLAGPDTQYF,TGTGCCAGCAGCTTATTGGGGCTAGCGGGGCCAGATACGCAGTATTTT
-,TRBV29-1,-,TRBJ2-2,CSVEDRWNTGELFF,TGCAGCGTTGAAGATCGGTGGAACACCGGGGAGCTGTTTTTT
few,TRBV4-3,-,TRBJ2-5,CASSQDALSWETQYF,TGCGCCAGCAGCCAAGATGCTCTCTCTTGGGAGACCCAGTACTTC
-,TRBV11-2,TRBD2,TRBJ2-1,CAGSLGLGLVSNEQFF,TGTGCCGGCAGCTTAGGATTGGGACTAGTCTCGAATGAGCAGTTCTTC
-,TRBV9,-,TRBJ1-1,CASSREGGFAEAFF,TGTGCCAGCAGCCGGGAGGGAGGATTCGCTGAAGCTTTCTTT
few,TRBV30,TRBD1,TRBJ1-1,CAWSWTGVTEAFF,TGTGCCTGGAGTTGGACAGGGGTGACTGAAGCTTTCTTT
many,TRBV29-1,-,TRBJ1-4,CSVGQTTNEKLFF,TGCAGCGTTGGACAGACGACTAATGAAAAACTGTTTTTT